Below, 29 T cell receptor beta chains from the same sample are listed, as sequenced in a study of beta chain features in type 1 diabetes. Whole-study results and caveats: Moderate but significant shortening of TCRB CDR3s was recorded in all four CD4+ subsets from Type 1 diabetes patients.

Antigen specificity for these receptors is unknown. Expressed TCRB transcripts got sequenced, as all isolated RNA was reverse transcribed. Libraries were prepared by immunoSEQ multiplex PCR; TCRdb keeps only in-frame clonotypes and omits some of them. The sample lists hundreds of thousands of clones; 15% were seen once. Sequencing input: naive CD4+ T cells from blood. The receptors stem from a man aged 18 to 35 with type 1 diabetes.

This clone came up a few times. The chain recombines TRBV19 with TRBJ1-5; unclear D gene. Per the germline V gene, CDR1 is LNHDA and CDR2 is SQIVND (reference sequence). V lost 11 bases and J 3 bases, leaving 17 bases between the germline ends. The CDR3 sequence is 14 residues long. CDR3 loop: CASNSQVPNQPQHF. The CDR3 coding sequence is TGTGCCTCTAACAGTCAGGTCCCCAATCAGCCCCAGCATTTT.

CDR3 nucleotide sequence: TGTGCCAGCAGCAAAGACCCGCGACAGGGACTAGGCGAGCAGTACTTC. This codes for CASSKDPRQGLGEQYF. V and J are TRBV21-1 and TRBJ2-7; the D call TRBD2 from the table was never checked on the DNA. TRBV21-1 is noted as a pseudogene. CDR3 length equals 16 residues.

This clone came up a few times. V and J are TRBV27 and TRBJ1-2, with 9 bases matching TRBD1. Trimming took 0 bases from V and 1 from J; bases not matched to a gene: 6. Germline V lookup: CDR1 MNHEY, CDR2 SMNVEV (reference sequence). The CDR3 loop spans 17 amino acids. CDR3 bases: TGTGCCAGCAGTTTATCATTGGGACAGGGAGTTAACTATGGCTACACCTTC. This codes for CASSLSLGQGVNYGYTF.

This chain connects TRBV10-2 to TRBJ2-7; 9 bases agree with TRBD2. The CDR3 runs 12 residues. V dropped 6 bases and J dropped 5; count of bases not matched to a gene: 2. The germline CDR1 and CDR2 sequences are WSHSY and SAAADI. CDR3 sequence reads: CASRGGRDEQYF. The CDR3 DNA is TGCGCCAGCAGGGGCGGGAGGGACGAGCAGTACTTC.

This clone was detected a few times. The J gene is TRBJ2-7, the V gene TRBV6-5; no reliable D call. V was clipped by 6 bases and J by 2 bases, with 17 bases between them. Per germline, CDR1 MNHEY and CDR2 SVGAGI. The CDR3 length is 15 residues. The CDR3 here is CASSPIVLYPYEQYF. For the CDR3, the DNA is TGTGCCAGCAGCCCCATCGTACTATATCCCTACGAGCAGTACTTC.

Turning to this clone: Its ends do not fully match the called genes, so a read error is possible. CDR3: CAWSVLGPAAF. The CDR3 DNA reads as TGTGCCTGGAGTGTACTTGGGCCCGCCGCCTTC. The chain uses TRBV30 and TRBJ1-2; D unclear. CDR3 size: 11 residues. Per germline, CDR1 GTSNPN and CDR2 SVGIG (reference sequence).

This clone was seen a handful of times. The CDR3 nucleotides are TGTGCCAGCACCTTTACCAGGGAACTGAGCTCCTACGAGCAGTACTTC. Its protein product is CASTFTRELSSYEQYF. V and J are TRBV28 and TRBJ2-7; TRBD1 might be the D (5 bases). Germline V CDR1 and CDR2: MDHEN, SYDVKM. This CDR3 is 16 amino acids long. The V end lost 7 bases, the J end lost 0 bases, and 19 bases lay between the germline ends.

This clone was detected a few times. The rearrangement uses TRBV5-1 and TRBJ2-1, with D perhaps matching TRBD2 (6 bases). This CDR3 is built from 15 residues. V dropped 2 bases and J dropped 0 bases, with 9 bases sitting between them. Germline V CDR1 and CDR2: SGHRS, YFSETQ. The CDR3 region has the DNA TGCGCCAGCAGCTTCGGGGGTAGCTCCTACAATGAGCAGTTCTTC. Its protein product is CASSFGGSSYNEQFF.

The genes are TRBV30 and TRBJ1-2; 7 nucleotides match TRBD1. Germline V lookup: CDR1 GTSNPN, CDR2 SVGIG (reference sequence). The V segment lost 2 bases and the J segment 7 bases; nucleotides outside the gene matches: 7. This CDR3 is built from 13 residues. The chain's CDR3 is CAWSPRTGRGYTF. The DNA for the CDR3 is TGTGCCTGGAGTCCTCGGACAGGACGTGGCTACACCTTC.

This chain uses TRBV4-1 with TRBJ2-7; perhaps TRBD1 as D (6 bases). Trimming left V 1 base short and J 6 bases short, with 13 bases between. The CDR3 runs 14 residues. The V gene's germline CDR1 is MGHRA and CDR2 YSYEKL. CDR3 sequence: CASSQAGTRGEQYF. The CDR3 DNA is TGCGCCAGCAGCCAAGCGGGGACAAGGGGCGAGCAGTACTTC.

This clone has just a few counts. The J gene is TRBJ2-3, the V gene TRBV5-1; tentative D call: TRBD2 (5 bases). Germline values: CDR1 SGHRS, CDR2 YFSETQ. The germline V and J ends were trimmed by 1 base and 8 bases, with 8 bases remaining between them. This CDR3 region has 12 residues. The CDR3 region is CASSLKSGTQYF. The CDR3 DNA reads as TGCGCCAGCAGCTTGAAGAGCGGTACGCAGTATTTT.

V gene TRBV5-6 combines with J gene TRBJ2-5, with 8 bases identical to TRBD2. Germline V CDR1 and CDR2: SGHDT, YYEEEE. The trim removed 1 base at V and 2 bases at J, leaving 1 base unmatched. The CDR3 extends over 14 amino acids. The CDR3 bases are TGTGCCAGCAGCTTGACGGGGGGGCAAGAGACCCAGTACTTC. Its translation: CASSLTGGQETQYF.

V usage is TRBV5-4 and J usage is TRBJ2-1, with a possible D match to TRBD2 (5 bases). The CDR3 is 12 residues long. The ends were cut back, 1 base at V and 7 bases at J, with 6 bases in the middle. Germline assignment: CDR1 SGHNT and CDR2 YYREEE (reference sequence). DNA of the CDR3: TGTGCCAGCAGCTTGAGGGAGAATGAGCAGTTCTTC. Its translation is CASSLRENEQFF. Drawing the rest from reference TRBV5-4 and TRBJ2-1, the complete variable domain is ETGVTQSPTHLIKTRGQQVTLRCSSQSGHNTVSWYQQALGQGPQFIFQYYREEENGRGNFPPRFSGLQFPNYSSELNVNALELDDSALYLCASSLRENEQFFGPGTRLTVL.

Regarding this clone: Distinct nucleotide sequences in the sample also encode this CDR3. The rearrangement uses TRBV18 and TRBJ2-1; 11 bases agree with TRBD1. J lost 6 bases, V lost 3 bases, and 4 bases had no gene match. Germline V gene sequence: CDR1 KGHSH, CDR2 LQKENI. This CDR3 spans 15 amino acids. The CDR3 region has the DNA TGTGCCAGCTCACCTCCGGGACAGGGGGTCAATGAGCAGTTCTTC. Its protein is CASSPPGQGVNEQFF.

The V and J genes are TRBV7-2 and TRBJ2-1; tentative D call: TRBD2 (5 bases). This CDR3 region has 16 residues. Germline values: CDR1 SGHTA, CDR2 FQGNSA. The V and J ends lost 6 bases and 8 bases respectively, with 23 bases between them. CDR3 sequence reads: CASRRRVGLRADEQFF. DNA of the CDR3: TGTGCCAGCAGACGCCGGGTCGGGTTGCGGGCGGATGAGCAGTTCTTC.

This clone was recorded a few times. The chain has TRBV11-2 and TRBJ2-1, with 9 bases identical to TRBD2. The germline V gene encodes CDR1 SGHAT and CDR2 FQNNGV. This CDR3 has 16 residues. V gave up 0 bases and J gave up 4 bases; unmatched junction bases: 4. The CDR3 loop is CASSLDRREGYNEQFF. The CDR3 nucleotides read TGTGCCAGCAGCTTAGATCGGCGGGAGGGTTACAATGAGCAGTTCTTC.

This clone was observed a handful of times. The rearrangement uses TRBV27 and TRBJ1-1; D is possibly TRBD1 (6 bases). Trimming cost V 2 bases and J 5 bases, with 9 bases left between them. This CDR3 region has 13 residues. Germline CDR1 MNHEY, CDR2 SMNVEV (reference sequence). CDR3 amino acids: CASSLIGGTEAFF. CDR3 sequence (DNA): TGTGCCAGCAGTTTAATAGGGGGTACTGAAGCTTTCTTT.

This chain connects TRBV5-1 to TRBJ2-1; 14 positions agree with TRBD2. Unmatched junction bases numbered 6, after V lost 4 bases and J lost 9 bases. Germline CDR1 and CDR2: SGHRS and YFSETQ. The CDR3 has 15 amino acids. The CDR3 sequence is CASSQTSGGAAEQFF. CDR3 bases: TGCGCCAGCAGCCAGACTAGCGGGGGGGCCGCTGAGCAGTTCTTC.

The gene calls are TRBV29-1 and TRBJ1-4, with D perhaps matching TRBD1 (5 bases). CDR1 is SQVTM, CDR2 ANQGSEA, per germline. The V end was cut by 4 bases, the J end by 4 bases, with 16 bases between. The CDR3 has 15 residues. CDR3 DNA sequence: TGCAGCGTTGGGTTCAGGGCCGCTCATAATGAAAAACTGTTTTTT. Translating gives CSVGFRAAHNEKLFF.

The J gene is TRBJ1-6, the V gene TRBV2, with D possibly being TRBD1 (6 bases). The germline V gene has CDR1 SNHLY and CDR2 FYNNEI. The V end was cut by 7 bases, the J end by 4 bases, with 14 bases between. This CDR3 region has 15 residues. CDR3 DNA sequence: TGTGCCAGCAACCCGGACAGCCAATATAATTCACCCCTCCACTTT. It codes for CASNPDSQYNSPLHF.

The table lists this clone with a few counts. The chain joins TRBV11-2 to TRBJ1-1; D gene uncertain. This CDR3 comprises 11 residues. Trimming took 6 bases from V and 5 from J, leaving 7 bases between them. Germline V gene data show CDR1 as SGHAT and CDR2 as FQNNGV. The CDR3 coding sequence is TGTGCCAGCAGGTTGGAGACTGAAGCTTTCTTT. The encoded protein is CASRLETEAFF.

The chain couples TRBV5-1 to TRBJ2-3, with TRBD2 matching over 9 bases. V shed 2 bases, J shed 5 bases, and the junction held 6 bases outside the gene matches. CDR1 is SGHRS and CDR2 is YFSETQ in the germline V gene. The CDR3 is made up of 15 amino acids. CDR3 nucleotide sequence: TGCGCCAGCAGCTTATCTAGCGGGGCCCGAGATACGCAGTATTTT. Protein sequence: CASSLSSGARDTQYF.

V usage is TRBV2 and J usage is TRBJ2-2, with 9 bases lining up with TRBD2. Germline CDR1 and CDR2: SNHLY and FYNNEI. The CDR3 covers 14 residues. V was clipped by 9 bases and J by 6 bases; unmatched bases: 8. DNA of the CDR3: TGTGCCAGTCAGGTGGGACTAGCATCCGGGGAGCTGTTTTTT. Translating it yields CASQVGLASGELFF.

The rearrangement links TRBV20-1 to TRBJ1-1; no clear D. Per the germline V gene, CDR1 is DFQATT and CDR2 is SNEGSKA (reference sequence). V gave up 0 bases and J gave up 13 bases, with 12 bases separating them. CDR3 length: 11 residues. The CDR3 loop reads CSARDSRECFF. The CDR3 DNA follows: TGCAGTGCTAGAGATTCCCGTGAGTGTTTCTTT.

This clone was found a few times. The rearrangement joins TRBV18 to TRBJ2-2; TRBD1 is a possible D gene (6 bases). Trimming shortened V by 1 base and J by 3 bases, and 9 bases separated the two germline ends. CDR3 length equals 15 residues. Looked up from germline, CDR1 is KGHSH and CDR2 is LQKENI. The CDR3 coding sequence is TGTGCCAGCTCACCACAGGGGGTACACACCGGGGAGCTGTTTTTT. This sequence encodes CASSPQGVHTGELFF. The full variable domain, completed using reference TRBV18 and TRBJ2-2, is NAGVMQNPRHLVRRRGQEARLRCSPMKGHSHVYWYRQLPEEGLKFMVYLQKENIIDESGMPKERFSAEFPKEGPSILRIQQVVRGDSAAYFCASSPQGVHTGELFFGEGSRLTVL.

CDR3 protein: CAGGAGGLYEQYF. CDR3 DNA sequence: TGTGCCGGGGGAGCGGGAGGGCTCTACGAGCAGTACTTC. J is TRBJ2-7 and V is TRBV30; 10 positions agree with TRBD2. There are 13 residues in the CDR3. Unmatched junction bases numbered 7, after V lost 8 bases and J lost 3 bases. In germline, CDR1 is GTSNPN, CDR2 SVGIG (reference sequence).

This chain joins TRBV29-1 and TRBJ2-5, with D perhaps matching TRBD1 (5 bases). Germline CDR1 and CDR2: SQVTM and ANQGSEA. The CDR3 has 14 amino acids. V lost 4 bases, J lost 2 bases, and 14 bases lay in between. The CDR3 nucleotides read TGCAGCGTTGTCTTTCAGGGAAGGCAAGAGACCCAGTACTTC. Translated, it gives CSVVFQGRQETQYF.

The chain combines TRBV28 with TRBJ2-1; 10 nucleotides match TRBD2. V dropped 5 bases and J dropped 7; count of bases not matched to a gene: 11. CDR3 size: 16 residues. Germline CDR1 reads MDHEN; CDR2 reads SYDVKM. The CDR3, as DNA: TGTGCCAGCAGTGGGGCGGGACTAGCGACCCTGAATGAGCAGTTCTTC. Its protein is CASSGAGLATLNEQFF.

In DNA, the CDR3 is TGTGCCAGCGCGCCACCACTCCGGAGGGCGGAAGCTTTCTTT. This codes for CASAPPLRRAEAFF. V gene TRBV7-2 combines with J gene TRBJ1-1, with no clear D. Germline V gene sequence: CDR1 SGHTA, CDR2 FQGNSA. This CDR3 contains 14 residues. V was pared by 8 bases and J by 8 bases, with 21 bases between.